This T cell receptor (beta chain) comes out of a study of T cell repertoires in cytomegalovirus infection. TCRdb reprocessed the reads via MiXCR and lists one record per CDR3 protein. This sample has 250,000 to 300,000 distinct CDR3 sequences, with roughly an eighth found just once. With 8 bases clipped from V and 4 bases from J, the junction kept 11 bases outside the gene matches. This CDR3 is 13 amino acids long. Germline V gene sequence: CDR1 DFQATT, CDR2 SNEGSKA (reference sequence). This sequence joins TRBV20-1 and TRBJ2-7, with TRBD2 identical over 7 bases. This sequence originates from a human donor in good health (CMV status not recorded). Some clones in this sample may be carry-over from other donors' samples. Sample: PBMCs. The CDR3 DNA is TGCAGTACCTTCACGGGGGGTAGATACGAGCAGTACTTC. Its translation is CSTFTGGRYEQYF.